This entry lists 20 T cell receptor beta chains sequenced from one sample in a study of early T cells in non-severe SARS-CoV-2 infection. TCRdb used MiXCR to reprocess the 5' RACE reads, holding one entry per CDR3 protein. The table has roughly 61,000 distinct CDR3 sequences, around 14% seen once. The sample consisted of whole blood, taken at baseline. These receptors were taken from an adult who was a healthcare worker with PCR-confirmed SARS-CoV-2 infection or an uninfected control (not recorded which).

The chain has TRBV3-1 and TRBJ2-5; D is perhaps TRBD1 (6 bases). Trimming cost V 3 bases and J 5 bases, with 13 bases left between them. Germline CDR1 LGHDT, CDR2 YNNKEL (reference sequence). This CDR3 has 14 amino acids. The CDR3 loop reads CASSHFQGTETQYF. The CDR3 DNA reads as TGTGCCAGCAGCCATTTTCAGGGGACGGAGACCCAGTACTTC.

This clonotype occurred a few times. The chain has TRBV5-1 and TRBJ2-1; 8 bases are shared with TRBD2. CDR3 size: 15 residues. Trimming at V came to 0 bases and at J to 5 bases, leaving 4 bases not matched to a gene. Germline loops: CDR1 SGHRS, CDR2 YFSETQ. The CDR3 nucleotides are TGCGCCAGCAGCTTGGTTCTAGCGGGCAACAATGAGCAGTTCTTC. This sequence encodes CASSLVLAGNNEQFF.

This chain links TRBV29-1 with TRBJ2-1, with 7 bases matching TRBD2. The ends lost 7 bases at V and 7 bases at J; junction bases unmatched: 22. The CDR3 contains 17 residues. CDR1 is SQVTM and CDR2 is ANQGSEA in the germline V gene. Here the CDR3 reads CSALTQRGSLWINEQFF. The CDR3 DNA sequence: TGCAGCGCCCTGACTCAGCGCGGGAGTTTGTGGATAAATGAGCAGTTCTTC.

This chain uses TRBV6-2 or TRBV6-3 with TRBJ1-1; D gene ambiguous. The CDR3 spans 15 residues. Trimming stripped 5 bases from V and 0 bases from J, with 13 bases between. CDR1 and CDR2 from the germline V gene are MNHEY and SVGEGT. The CDR3 nucleotides are TGTGCCAGCAGTCCAAACGGGAGAATGAACACTGAAGCTTTCTTT. Protein sequence: CASSPNGRMNTEAFF.

This clonotype has more than one count but fewer than ten. The chain is built from TRBV7-2 and TRBJ2-4, with 9 nucleotides matching TRBD2. Germline CDR1 is SGHTA and CDR2 is FQGNSA. V lost 0 bases to trimming and J lost 0 bases; unmatched junction nucleotides: 6. The CDR3 totals 18 residues. Here the CDR3 reads CASSLAQTSGLAKNIQYF. The CDR3 DNA reads as TGTGCCAGCAGCTTAGCGCAGACTAGCGGTTTAGCCAAAAACATTCAGTACTTC.

There are a few counts of this clonotype. The rearrangement joins TRBV4-1 to TRBJ1-4; D is possibly TRBD1 (5 bases). The CDR3 runs 14 residues. Trimming removed 2 bases from V and 1 base from J, with 5 bases in between. CDR1 and CDR2 (germline): MGHRA, YSYEKL. In nucleotides, the CDR3 is TGCGCCAGCAGCCAACAGGGAACTAATGAAAAACTGTTTTTT. This encodes CASSQQGTNEKLFF.

This chain uses TRBV27 with TRBJ2-3; 7 bases are shared with TRBD2. V shed 8 bases and J 3 bases; nucleotides not matched to a gene: 2. The length of the CDR3 is 12 residues. The V gene's germline CDR1 is MNHEY and CDR2 SMNVEV (reference sequence). The CDR3 here is CASVGGTDTQYF. The CDR3 nucleotides read TGTGCCAGCGTCGGGGGGACAGATACGCAGTATTTT.

This clonotype was seen more than once but under ten times. CDR3 nucleotide sequence: TGTGCCAGCAGTCCAGCGGGAGCTTTGTCCGGGGAGCTGTTTTTT. It encodes CASSPAGALSGELFF. The chain carries TRBV12-3 or TRBV12-4 and TRBJ2-2; TRBD2 matches at 8 bases. V was clipped by 5 bases and J by 6 bases; unmatched bases: 8. This CDR3 has 15 residues.

There are a few counts of this clonotype. The CDR3 spells CASSLSGAPPYEQYF. The CDR3, as DNA: TGTGCCAGCAGCTTAAGCGGTGCGCCCCCCTACGAGCAGTACTTC. This chain joins TRBV13 and TRBJ2-7; D is possibly TRBD2 (5 bases). The germline V and J ends were trimmed by 2 bases and 2 bases, with 13 bases remaining between them. Germline V gene sequence: CDR1 PRHDT, CDR2 FYEKMQ (reference sequence). The CDR3 totals 15 residues.

The sample holds a few counts of this clonotype. V and J are TRBV12-3 or TRBV12-4 and TRBJ2-7, with TRBD2 matching 7 bases. The length of the CDR3 is 16 residues. J lost 0 bases, V lost 5 bases, and 10 bases had no gene match. CDR3 coding DNA: TGTGCCAGCAGTATGCCTGGGGGGGAAAGCTCCTACGAGCAGTACTTC. This encodes CASSMPGGESSYEQYF.

In its sample, this clonotype was seen a few times. The CDR3 protein is CASSLATLGTGVSYEQYF. The CDR3 DNA reads TGTGCCAGCAGCTTAGCTACCCTCGGGACAGGGGTCTCCTACGAGCAGTACTTC. This sequence joins TRBV7-6 and TRBJ2-7, with 10 positions matching TRBD1. CDR3 length: 18 amino acids. V shed 0 bases and J 0 bases; nucleotides not matched to a gene: 8. CDR1 is SGHVS and CDR2 is FNYEAQ in the germline V gene.

The sample holds a few counts of this clonotype. The chain combines TRBV5-5 with TRBJ1-1; 7 bases map to TRBD1. CDR3 length equals 17 residues. The V segment lost 2 bases and the J segment 0 bases; nucleotides outside the gene matches: 10. Germline V gene data show CDR1 as SGHKS and CDR2 as YYEKEE (reference sequence). This chain's CDR3 is CASSLPGQRQMNTEAFF. Written as DNA, the CDR3 is TGTGCCAGCAGCTTACCGGGACAGCGTCAAATGAACACTGAAGCTTTCTTT.

The chain couples TRBV13 to TRBJ2-3; tentatively, D is TRBD1 (5 bases). The CDR3 extends over 15 amino acids. Germline CDR1 PRHDT, CDR2 FYEKMQ (reference sequence). V was clipped by 5 bases and J by 2 bases, with 14 bases between them. For the CDR3, the DNA is TGTGCCAGCAGCGGGTCCAGGGTTGACACAGATACGCAGTATTTT. Translation gives CASSGSRVDTDTQYF.

This chain connects TRBV19 to TRBJ1-4; D unresolved. The CDR3 is made up of 13 amino acids. V gave up 5 bases and J gave up 8 bases, with 12 bases separating them. CDR1 is LNHDA, CDR2 SQIVND, per germline (reference sequence). The CDR3 DNA reads TGTGCCAGTAGTCGACGGGTTGGAGAAAAACTGTTTTTT. Its protein product is CASSRRVGEKLFF.

This clonotype was picked up a small number of times. The genes are TRBV27 and TRBJ1-6; 8 bases line up with TRBD1. J was trimmed by 5 bases and V by 3 bases; bases with no gene match: 3. The CDR3 has 15 residues. The germline V gene has CDR1 MNHEY and CDR2 SMNVEV (reference sequence). CDR3 sequence reads: CASSLDREDNSPLHF. The CDR3 DNA reads as TGTGCCAGCAGTTTGGACAGGGAAGATAATTCACCCCTCCACTTT.

This clonotype appeared many times. This chain connects TRBV12-3 or TRBV12-4 to TRBJ1-5; a possible D gene is TRBD1 (5 bases). The CDR3 loop spans 14 amino acids. V lost 11 bases to trimming and J lost 6 bases, with 20 bases between them. CDR3 protein: CARHRGAAPQPQHF. CDR3 sequence (DNA): TGTGCCCGCCATCGAGGGGCAGCCCCTCAGCCCCAGCATTTT.

This clonotype turned up a few times. This chain uses TRBV7-9 with TRBJ1-4, with 8 nucleotides matching TRBD1. CDR3 size: 15 residues. V lost 5 bases and J lost 13; bases outside the gene matches: 15. Looked up from germline, CDR1 is SEHNR and CDR2 is FQNEAQ (reference sequence). CDR3 sequence (DNA): TGTGCCAGCAGCCCGCAGGAGACAGGGGAAGTGAGACTGTTTTTT. The encoded protein is CASSPQETGEVRLFF. Complete variable domain (other parts from reference TRBV7-9 and TRBJ1-4): DTGVSQNPRHKITKRGQNVTFRCDPISEHNRLYWYRQTLGQGPEFLTYFQNEAQLEKSRLLSDRFSAERPKGSFSTLEIQRTEQGDSAMYLCASSPQETGEVRLFFGSGTQLSVL.

The rearrangement uses TRBV9 and TRBJ2-1, with TRBD2 as a possible D gene (5 bases). CDR3 size: 13 residues. Germline CDR1 and CDR2: SGDLS and YYNGEE. V was clipped by 3 bases and J by 8 bases, with 12 bases between them. CDR3 in DNA: TGTGCCAGCAGCGGAGGGAAGCACGATGAGCAGTTCTTC. Its translation is CASSGGKHDEQFF.

The table lists this clonotype with a few counts. The rearrangement links TRBV12-3 or TRBV12-4 to TRBJ2-1; 7 positions agree with TRBD2. The CDR3 sequence is 17 residues long. Trimming took 2 bases from V and 0 from J; bases not matched to a gene: 7. CDR3 sequence: CASSLTASGISYNEQFF. The CDR3 DNA is TGTGCCAGCAGTTTAACGGCAAGCGGGATCTCCTACAATGAGCAGTTCTTC.

This clonotype occurred many times. The chain recombines TRBV5-1 with TRBJ2-7; 9 bases are a match to TRBD2. CDR3 size: 15 residues. V lost 4 bases, J lost 2 bases, and 7 bases stayed unmatched. Germline V CDR1 and CDR2: SGHRS, YFSETQ. DNA for the CDR3: TGCGCCAGCAGCGTTGTAGCGGGGGCCCCCTACGAGCAGTACTTC. This translates into CASSVVAGAPYEQYF.